The 23 T cell receptor beta chains below were found in one sample sequenced in a study of blood T cell repertoires in COVID-19. Assay used: immunoSEQ multiplex PCR; TCRdb lists only in-frame clones, some missing. The sample records 150,000 or so clones, around 86% being singletons. Sequencing was done on a sample of PBMCs or T cells enriched from blood (not recorded which). These receptors all come from a man between 50 and 59 years old who had recovered from COVID-19.

V gene TRBV7-9 combines with J gene TRBJ1-2; 9 bases agree with TRBD1. The junction had 5 bases not matched to a gene; V was cut back by 4 bases and J by 8 bases. The CDR3 consists of 13 residues. Germline CDR1 reads SEHNR; CDR2 reads FQNEAQ (reference sequence). CDR3 residues: CASSSTGGKGYTF. CDR3 nucleotide sequence: TGTGCCAGCAGCTCTACAGGGGGCAAGGGCTACACCTTC.

The chain uses TRBV6-1 and TRBJ1-3; 7 bases are a match to TRBD1. V was clipped by 4 bases and J by 3 bases; unmatched bases: 9. The V gene's germline CDR1 is MNHNS and CDR2 SASEGT. This CDR3 has 16 residues. CDR3 sequence (DNA): TGTGCCAGCAGTGTTAGTCCAGGGGGATTTGGAAACACCATATATTTT. It yields the protein CASSVSPGGFGNTIYF.

This chain uses TRBV6-1 with TRBJ1-6, with 9 bases aligning to TRBD1. The CDR3 totals 17 residues. The trim removed 2 bases at V and 6 bases at J, leaving 8 bases unmatched. Germline CDR1 is MNHNS and CDR2 is SASEGT. The DNA of the CDR3 is TGTGCCAGCAGTGAAACCGTGGGGGGACAGGGTAATTCACCCCTCCACTTT. Translating it yields CASSETVGGQGNSPLHF.

This chain joins TRBV29-1 and TRBJ1-4, with a weak D call TRBD1 (5 bases). This CDR3 has 13 amino acids. V shed 4 bases and J shed 6 bases, with 12 bases lying between them. CDR1 and CDR2 (germline): SQVTM, ANQGSEA. This chain's CDR3 is CSVVFGGDEKLFF. CDR3 coding DNA: TGCAGCGTTGTCTTTGGGGGGGATGAAAAACTGTTTTTT.

In its sample, this clone was seen once. The chain employs TRBV7-2 and TRBJ2-7; no clear D gene. The CDR3 sequence is 13 residues long. Germline V gene sequence: CDR1 SGHTA, CDR2 FQGNSA. V lost 7 bases and J 3 bases, leaving 13 bases between the germline ends. The CDR3 region is CASILRSSYEQYV. The CDR3 DNA is TGTGCCAGCATCCTTAGGAGCAGCTACGAGCAGTACGTC.

The chain recombines TRBV4-3 with TRBJ2-1, with TRBD2 matching over 10 bases. V shed 0 bases, J shed 2 bases, and the junction held 10 bases outside the gene matches. This CDR3 comprises 19 residues. Germline CDR1 reads LGHNA; CDR2 reads YSLEER. CDR3 in amino acids: CASSQDRTSGVNPYNEQFF. CDR3 DNA: TGCGCCAGCAGCCAAGATCGTACTAGCGGGGTGAACCCCTACAATGAGCAGTTCTTC.

The genes are TRBV14 and TRBJ1-6, with 8 bases fitting TRBD1. The CDR3 has 14 residues. Germline CDR1 reads SGHDN; CDR2 reads FVKESK. The junction had 3 bases not matched to a gene; V was cut back by 4 bases and J by 7 bases. CDR3 sequence: CASSLGQGNSPLHF. CDR3 DNA sequence: TGTGCCAGCAGCCTTGGACAGGGAAATTCACCCCTCCACTTT.

V is TRBV28 and J is TRBJ1-1, with D perhaps matching TRBD1 (6 bases). CDR1 is MDHEN, CDR2 SYDVKM, per germline. The V end lost 0 bases, the J end lost 1 base, and 6 bases lay between the germline ends. There are 14 residues in the CDR3. The CDR3: CASSLWTGNTEAFF. The CDR3 region has the DNA TGTGCCAGCAGTTTATGGACAGGGAACACTGAAGCTTTCTTT. The full variable domain, with the rest looked up from reference TRBV28 and TRBJ1-1, is DVKVTQSSRYLVKRTGEKVFLECVQDMDHENMFWYRQDPGLGLRLIYFSYDVKMKEKGDIPEGYSVSREKKERFSLILESASTNQTSMYLCASSLWTGNTEAFFGQGTRLTVV.

This clone came up once. This sequence joins TRBV3-1 (or the pseudogene TRBV3-2) and TRBJ2-1; 13 nucleotides agree with TRBD2. The CDR3 is 19 amino acids. The junction had 13 bases not matched to a gene; V was cut back by 0 bases and J by 8 bases. CDR1 is LGHDT, CDR2 YNNKEL, per germline (reference sequence). In nucleotides, the CDR3 is TGTGCCAGCAGCCAAGAAGGGACTAGCGGGGTGTACTCCGGGGATGAGCAGTTCTTC. It specifies CASSQEGTSGVYSGDEQFF.

The chain is built from TRBV5-1 and TRBJ1-2, with 7 bases aligning to TRBD1. The V gene's germline CDR1 is SGHRS and CDR2 YFSETQ. V lost 6 bases to trimming and J lost 6 bases; unmatched junction nucleotides: 14. The length of the CDR3 is 15 residues. CDR3 DNA: TGCGCCAGCACTGAGGGGGCGGCCTCGTGGGATGGCTACACCTTC. Protein sequence: CASTEGAASWDGYTF.

The rearrangement uses TRBV5-1 and TRBJ1-6; D is ambiguous. The length of the CDR3 is 17 residues. Germline V lookup: CDR1 SGHRS, CDR2 YFSETQ. Trimming removed 4 bases from V and 0 bases from J, with 14 bases in between. The CDR3 is CASSRGPGSSYNSPLHF. The CDR3 nucleotides are TGCGCCAGCAGCCGGGGTCCGGGGAGCTCCTATAATTCACCCCTCCACTTT.

This chain uses TRBV5-4 with TRBJ2-1; no clear D. Per germline, CDR1 SGHNT and CDR2 YYREEE (reference sequence). V shed 3 bases and J shed 2 bases, with 15 bases lying between them. The CDR3 contains 16 residues. In nucleotides, the CDR3 is TGTGCCAGCAGCTCCCGTCCAGGCGCTACCTACAATGAGCAGTTCTTC. Amino acid sequence: CASSSRPGATYNEQFF.

The chain employs TRBV29-1 and TRBJ1-1; possible D gene TRBD1, 6 bases. Germline values: CDR1 SQVTM, CDR2 ANQGSEA. This CDR3 has 12 amino acids. V shed 7 bases and J shed 4 bases, with 13 bases lying between them. This CDR3 is CSGLTGITEAFF. CDR3 bases: TGCAGCGGCTTAACAGGGATCACTGAAGCTTTCTTT.

The chain couples TRBV28 to TRBJ2-6, with D perhaps matching TRBD1 (5 bases). Deletions cut 6 bases from V and 0 bases from J, with 12 bases between. The germline V gene encodes CDR1 MDHEN and CDR2 SYDVKM. This CDR3 region has 16 residues. The CDR3 coding sequence is TGTGCCAGCAGCAGGGTCATCACCTCTGGGGCCAACGTCCTGACTTTC. Translating gives CASSRVITSGANVLTF.

For the CDR3, the DNA is TGTGCCAGCAGCTTACGTCCGGGGTCACCCCTCCACTTT. Translation gives CASSLRPGSPLHF. The chain combines TRBV11-3 with TRBJ1-6; no clear D gene. The germline CDR1 and CDR2 sequences are SGHNT and YENEEA. The CDR3 is 13 amino acids. Trimming took 2 bases from V and 10 from J, leaving 9 bases between them.

The chain has TRBV7-9 and TRBJ1-2; TRBD1 matches 7 bases. The CDR3 has 14 residues. The V segment lost 2 bases and the J segment 7 bases; nucleotides outside the gene matches: 7. CDR1 SEHNR and CDR2 FQNEAQ come from the germline V gene (reference sequence). The CDR3 DNA is TGTGCCAGCAGCTTATGGGACAGAGGCTCTGGCTACACCTTC. Amino acid sequence: CASSLWDRGSGYTF. The full variable domain, completed using reference TRBV7-9 and TRBJ1-2, is DTGVSQNPRHKITKRGQNVTFRCDPISEHNRLYWYRQTLGQGPEFLTYFQNEAQLEKSRLLSDRFSAERPKGSFSTLEIQRTEQGDSAMYLCASSLWDRGSGYTFGSGTRLTVV.

The chain employs TRBV25-1 and TRBJ1-4; tentatively, D is TRBD1 (6 bases). Germline values: CDR1 MGHDK, CDR2 SYGVNS. There are 15 residues in the CDR3. Between the trimmed V and J ends, which lost 6 bases and 7 bases, there was a span of 18 bases. The CDR3 DNA reads TGTGCCAGCAGGGACGACACCAAAGGGGGTGAAAAACTGTTTTTT. Protein: CASRDDTKGGEKLFF.

The chain joins TRBV7-9 to TRBJ1-2; tentatively, D is TRBD1 (6 bases). The CDR3 length is 15 residues. The germline gives CDR1 SEHNR, CDR2 FQNEAQ (reference sequence). Trimming took off 1 base at V and 0 bases at J, with 9 bases between the two ends. The CDR3 DNA reads TGTGCCAGCAGCTTAGTGACAGGAACTAACTATGGCTACACCTTC. Protein product: CASSLVTGTNYGYTF. The whole variable domain, remainder taken from reference TRBV7-9 and TRBJ1-2, is DTGVSQNPRHKITKRGQNVTFRCDPISEHNRLYWYRQTLGQGPEFLTYFQNEAQLEKSRLLSDRFSAERPKGSFSTLEIQRTEQGDSAMYLCASSLVTGTNYGYTFGSGTRLTVV.

CDR3 residues: CASSQDGRPRNEKLFF. The CDR3 DNA reads as TGTGCCAGCAGCCAAGATGGGCGTCCCCGTAATGAAAAACTGTTTTTT. The rearrangement links TRBV4-2 to TRBJ1-4; D is uncertain. The CDR3 is made up of 16 amino acids. The germline gives CDR1 LGHNA, CDR2 YNFKEQ. The germline V and J ends were trimmed by 0 bases and 4 bases, with 12 bases remaining between them.

The DNA of the CDR3 is TGTGCCACCGCATTGAGCACGGTCGGAGGGAATGAGCAGTTCTTC. This encodes CATALSTVGGNEQFF. The rearrangement uses TRBV24-1 and TRBJ2-1, with D possibly TRBD2 on 6 matching bases. Per germline, CDR1 KGHDR and CDR2 SFDVKD. V was cut by 9 bases and J by 7 bases, with 21 bases left in between. The CDR3 runs to 15 residues.

V and J are TRBV24-1 and TRBJ1-5; D ambiguous. V dropped 2 bases and J dropped 4 bases, with 5 bases sitting between them. Germline lookup yields CDR1 KGHDR and CDR2 SFDVKD. This CDR3 has 13 amino acids. Here the CDR3 reads CATSDSGNQPQHF. The CDR3 DNA is TGTGCCACCAGTGATTCGGGTAATCAGCCCCAGCATTTT.

This chain joins TRBV28 and TRBJ1-5; 10 nucleotides agree with TRBD1. The CDR3 length is 19 residues. J lost 4 bases, V lost 2 bases, and 14 bases had no gene match. CDR1 and CDR2 from the germline V gene are MDHEN and SYDVKM. The CDR3: CASSLLSWTGGLWNQPQHF. Written as DNA, the CDR3 is TGTGCCAGCAGTTTACTCTCCTGGACAGGGGGGTTGTGGAATCAGCCCCAGCATTTT.

The V gene is TRBV3-1 (or the pseudogene TRBV3-2), the J gene TRBJ2-4, with 10 bases identical to TRBD1. Germline V CDR1 and CDR2: LGHDT, YNNKEL (reference sequence). The length of the CDR3 is 15 residues. V was clipped by 4 bases and J by 3 bases; unmatched bases: 3. The CDR3 bases are TGTGCCAGCAGCCTCCGGGACAGGGGCAAAAACATTCAGTACTTC. Protein product: CASSLRDRGKNIQYF.